This T cell receptor (beta chain) was retrieved from a study of blood T cell repertoires in COVID-19. As for the study in general: Italy, Spain and the United States were the sources of the convalescent and acute COVID-19 samples.

Authors' analysis steps: Estimation of nucleated cell counts was performed using reference gene primer amplification. Some clones are missing from TCRdb's copy, which holds only in-frame ones; the method was immunoSEQ multiplex PCR. From that table come the V and J calls and clone size; the DNA was used to work out D and trimming. This sample carries about 150,000 clones, 75% to 90% of them seen once, and the ten largest clones take 10% to 15%. Trimming cost V 5 bases and J 0 bases; bases outside gene matches: 4. Looked up from germline, CDR1 is SGHKS and CDR2 is YYEKEE (reference sequence). The CDR3 runs 15 residues.

The receptor's source is a man between 18 and 35 years old with COVID-19, enrolled during active disease. The sequenced sample was peripheral blood. The chain combines TRBV5-5 with TRBJ1-3; TRBD1 aligns across 8 bases. CDR3 sequence: CASRAGQGSGNTIYF. Here the CDR3 DNA reads TGTGCCAGCAGGGCTGGACAGGGCTCTGGAAACACCATATATTTT.